These 11 T cell receptor beta chains share one sample of origin, sequenced in a study of Ad26.COV2.S vaccination and SARS-CoV-2 variants. The treatment was: 19 received Ad26.COV2.S at low or high dose, single or two shots; several received placebo; per-sample allocation not given. Sampling was done on day 63 after the first vaccine or placebo injection. Profiling relied on immunoSEQ multiplex PCR, and the TCRdb table lists in-frame clones only, not all of them. The sample holds under 550,000 clones, around 87% seen once. The sequencing used peripheral blood, collected in a trial of Ad26.COV2.S vaccine versus placebo. The receptor set was obtained from a person aged 18-65 years who received the Ad26.COV2.S COVID-19 vaccine or a placebo.

The chain links TRBV30 to TRBJ2-1; 12 bases line up with TRBD2. CDR3 length: 16 amino acids. Trimming removed 0 bases from V and 9 bases from J; junction bases left unmatched: 9. Germline CDR1 GTSNPN, CDR2 SVGIG (reference sequence). CDR3 in amino acids: CAWSVPPSGGASEQFF. In DNA, the CDR3 is TGTGCCTGGAGTGTACCACCTAGCGGGGGGGCCAGTGAGCAGTTCTTC.

The chain links TRBV5-1 to TRBJ1-4; D not resolved. The CDR3 runs to 16 residues. The ends were cut back, 0 bases at V and 1 base at J, with 10 bases in the middle. The V gene's germline CDR1 is SGHRS and CDR2 YFSETQ. For the CDR3, the DNA is TGCGCCAGCAGCTTGGACCCCGGACTAACTAATGAAAAACTGTTTTTT. Translated: CASSLDPGLTNEKLFF.

The chain links TRBV12-3 or TRBV12-4 to TRBJ2-1; D remains unclear. V lost 0 bases to trimming and J lost 5 bases, with 5 bases between them. The CDR3 length is 13 residues. CDR3 loop: CASSLARNNEQFF. The CDR3 DNA follows: TGTGCCAGCAGTTTAGCCAGAAACAATGAGCAGTTCTTC.

The chain combines TRBV7-8 with TRBJ2-5; D might be TRBD1 or TRBD2, each matching 5 bases. The CDR3 spans 15 residues. The V gene lost 0 bases and the J gene lost 7 bases, with 15 bases spanning the gap. Germline loops: CDR1 SGHVS, CDR2 FQNEAQ. CDR3 bases: TGTGCCAGCAGCTTAGCTCCGGGACCAAAGGTGACCCAGTACTTC. It translates to CASSLAPGPKVTQYF.

V and J are TRBV4-1 and TRBJ1-1, with 8 bases matching TRBD1. Germline V lookup: CDR1 MGHRA, CDR2 YSYEKL. J was trimmed by 5 bases and V by 1 base; bases with no gene match: 6. The CDR3 sequence is 15 residues long. DNA for the CDR3: TGCGCCAGCAGCCAAGGGCAGGGGGCTGGAACTGAAGCTTTCTTT. Protein product: CASSQGQGAGTEAFF.

This clone came up once. This may be a read error: a much more frequent sequence differs by one nucleotide. V and J are TRBV5-8 and TRBJ1-6, with D hard to call. The CDR3 is 12 residues long. The V end lost 0 bases, the J end lost 5 bases, and 0 bases lay between the germline ends. CDR1 SGHTS and CDR2 YDEGEE come from the germline V gene. This chain's CDR3 is CASSLDNSPLHF. As DNA, the CDR3 is TGTGCCAGCAGCTTGGATAATTCACCCCTCCACTTT.

This chain joins TRBV19 and TRBJ2-2; D possibly corresponds to TRBD2 (5 bases). The CDR3 loop spans 16 amino acids. In germline, CDR1 is LNHDA, CDR2 SQIVND (reference sequence). Trimming took 5 bases from V and 5 from J, leaving 18 bases between them. The CDR3 DNA reads as TGTGCCAGTAGTGCTAGCAGTAATTTGTTAACCGGGGAGCTGTTTTTT. Protein: CASSASSNLLTGELFF.

In its sample, this clone was seen a few times. This chain connects TRBV9 to TRBJ2-7; D not resolved. The germline V gene has CDR1 SGDLS and CDR2 YYNGEE. With 0 bases removed from V and 4 bases from J, the gap between germline ends came to 14 bases. The CDR3 totals 15 residues. DNA for the CDR3: TGTGCCAGCAGCGTAGATAATGGTCCGGTGTACGAGCAGTACTTC. Translated, it gives CASSVDNGPVYEQYF.

On this clone itself: Mismatch with germline at one junction end may stem from a read error. V usage is TRBV6-1 and J usage is TRBJ1-4; D unresolved. Germline CDR1 and CDR2: MNHNS and SASEGT. The CDR3 covers 11 residues. Here the CDR3 reads CASREGEKLFF. DNA for the CDR3: TGTGCCAGCAGGGAAGGTGAAAAACTGTTTTTT.

The chain employs TRBV11-3 and TRBJ2-2; 8 bases are a match to TRBD1. The CDR3 loop spans 16 amino acids. V gave up 5 bases and J gave up 1 base; unmatched junction bases: 6. Germline assignment: CDR1 SGHNT and CDR2 YENEEA. The CDR3 sequence is CASSDWTGQNTGELFF. Written as DNA, the CDR3 is TGTGCCAGCAGCGATTGGACAGGGCAGAACACCGGGGAGCTGTTTTTT.

This clone was observed a few times. The chain uses TRBV6-5 and TRBJ1-3; no clear D. CDR1 and CDR2 (germline): MNHEY, SVGAGI. The CDR3 runs 14 residues. Trimming pared 6 bases from V and 1 base from J, leaving 10 bases between. In nucleotides, the CDR3 is TGTGCCAGCAGCCCGGCCAATTCTGGAAACACCATATATTTT. Residues: CASSPANSGNTIYF.